This entry describes one T cell receptor beta chain. Its specificity is unknown. This sample is drawn from a study of T-cell memory formation after mild COVID-19. V lost 7 bases to trimming and J lost 7 bases, with 20 bases between them. The CDR3 runs 15 residues. From germline, CDR1 is MDHEN and CDR2 SYDVKM. TCRdb reanalysed the 5' RACE reads using MiXCR and keeps one entry per CDR3 protein. The table records 350,000 to 550,000 distinct CDR3 sequences, roughly 18% of them present only once. Study results and limitations: Clones contracting day 15 to 85 were balanced CD4/CD8; later expanders leaned CD4+. Contracting CD4+ clones lay largely in CM and EM, with CD8+ ones residing in EMRA.

The chain carries TRBV28 and TRBJ2-1; TRBD1 might be the D (6 bases). The TCR originated in a young man who had mild COVID-19 (a few samples of this study predate the infection). Cell type and time point are not known. Sequenced sample: PBMCs or a T cell subset sorted from them (not recorded which). The CDR3 DNA reads as TGTGCCAGCACCGCAGGGGTGGGGGCAAGTAATGAGCAGTTCTTC. Translation gives CASTAGVGASNEQFF.